This record looks at one TCR beta chain sequence and its context. The sample comes from a study of sequential checkpoint blockade in melanoma. Study in general: Both treatment sequences were followed by maintenance nivolumab.

The data were produced by immunoSEQ multiplex PCR, yet TCRdb's version contains in-frame clones alone and is incomplete. The sample consists of roughly 17,000 clones, around 69% of them appearing once. The CDR3 loop spans 13 amino acids. Germline V lookup: CDR1 MGHRA, CDR2 YSYEKL. The V end lost 4 bases, the J end lost 7 bases, and 14 bases lay between the germline ends. Treatment in this sample: randomized to nivolumab then ipilimumab (arm A) or the reverse (arm B). The sample was CD8+ T cells sorted from blood (inferred from file names), taken from a patient given nivolumab and ipilimumab in sequence. This TCR was sampled from a human donor with melanoma. The V gene is TRBV4-1, the J gene TRBJ2-7, with a weak D call TRBD2 (5 bases). CDR3 coding DNA: TGCGCCAGCAGCCTCGGACCCGGCGGGGAGCAGTACTTC. This sequence encodes CASSLGPGGEQYF.